A selection of T cell receptor beta chains follows, all from one sample in a study of human T cells and chemical hapten exposure. TCRdb used MiXCR to reprocess the RACE reads, holding one entry per CDR3 protein. The sample lists some 97,000 distinct CDR3 sequences, 27% occurring once. The sample consisted of whole blood, taken in connection with sensitization to the hapten diphenylcyclopropenone (DPC). Receptor source: a man aged 40-50 years with alopecia areata. Some clones in this sample may be carry-over from other donors' samples. The CDR3 runs from the conserved cysteine through the conserved F or W. A D gene is named only where the DNA matches it firmly. Where a row states a size, it is once, few, many or the class of an expanded clone; other rows omit it.

j_call d_call clone_size v_call cdr3_aa cdr3_nt
TRBJ1-1 TRBD1 - TRBV6-5 CASSRTGVTEAFF TGTGCCAGCAGTCGTACAGGGGTTACTGAAGCTTTCTTT
TRBJ1-2 TRBD1 - TRBV20-1 CSALLPGQWGDTF TGCAGTGCTCTTCTCCCGGGACAGTGGGGCGACACCTTC
TRBJ2-1 TRBD2 - TRBV5-1 CASSLGLANYNEQFF TGCGCCAGCAGCTTGGGACTAGCAAACTACAATGAGCAGTTCTTC
TRBJ2-1 TRBD2 - TRBV2 CASSPGLAGPNEQFF TGTGCCAGCAGTCCGGGACTAGCGGGGCCCAATGAGCAGTTCTTC
TRBJ2-5 TRBD1 - TRBV15 CATSRAAGGETQYF TGTGCCACCAGCAGAGCCGCAGGGGGAGAGACCCAGTACTTC
TRBJ2-1 TRBD2 - TRBV11-1 CASSFRTSRDEQFF TGTGCCAGCAGCTTCCGGACTAGCCGGGATGAGCAGTTCTTC
TRBJ2-3 - few TRBV6-5 CASSYAEGREDTQYF TGTGCCAGCAGTTACGCCGAGGGACGAGAAGATACGCAGTATTTT
TRBJ2-7 - - TRBV3-1 CASSQGPEGEQYF TGTGCCAGCAGCCAAGGGCCCGAGGGCGAGCAGTACTTC
TRBJ2-7 - - TRBV28 CASSLVPNEQYF TGTGCCAGCAGTTTAGTGCCGAACGAGCAGTACTTC
TRBJ1-5 - few TRBV6-1 CATRDPGDQPQHF TGTGCCACACGGGACCCGGGGGATCAGCCCCAGCATTTT
TRBJ2-1 TRBD2 few TRBV7-9 CASSLLGRLAGYNEQFF TGTGCCAGCAGCTTACTTGGCAGACTAGCGGGATACAATGAGCAGTTCTTC
TRBJ1-4 TRBD1 - TRBV7-8 CASSLARGQFGEKLFF TGTGCCAGCAGCTTAGCGCGGGGACAGTTTGGTGAAAAACTGTTTTTT
TRBJ1-2 TRBD1 - TRBV12-3/TRBV12-4 CASSFADRGNYGYTF TGTGCCAGCAGTTTCGCGGACAGGGGGAACTATGGCTACACCTTC
TRBJ2-3 TRBD2 - TRBV6-2/TRBV6-3 CASNLAGGPPRTQYF TGTGCCAGCAACTTAGCGGGAGGACCCCCACGTACGCAGTATTTT
TRBJ1-1 - - TRBV7-9 CASSSPKGLPTEAFF TGTGCCAGCAGTTCCCCAAAAGGCCTCCCAACTGAAGCTTTCTTT
TRBJ2-3 - - TRBV6-5 CASSPIWDFGTDTQYF TGTGCCAGCAGTCCCATTTGGGACTTCGGCACAGATACGCAGTATTTT
TRBJ1-2 - - TRBV6-5 CASTLYFMGNYGYTF TGTGCCAGCACTCTGTATTTCATGGGGAACTATGGCTACACCTTC
TRBJ2-3 TRBD2 - TRBV2 CASRPAGAGTDTQYF TGTGCCAGCAGGCCCGCGGGAGCCGGCACAGATACGCAGTATTTT
TRBJ2-7 - few TRBV28 CASSRNGGSSPYEQYF TGTGCCAGCAGTCGCAATGGAGGGAGCAGCCCCTACGAGCAGTACTTC
TRBJ1-3 TRBD1 - TRBV6-5 CASTSLMTGEGNTIYF TGTGCCAGCACCTCCCTGATGACAGGGGAGGGAAACACCATATATTTT
TRBJ2-1 - few TRBV3-1 CASSQEGSDINPNEQFF TGTGCCAGCAGCCAAGAAGGGTCGGACATAAACCCCAATGAGCAGTTCTTC
TRBJ1-5 - - TRBV20-1 CSVKSSIPGLQGRNQPQHF TGCAGTGTAAAATCCTCTATCCCGGGGCTCCAAGGGCGCAATCAGCCCCAGCATTTT
TRBJ2-2 TRBD1 - TRBV7-3 CASSLDSGTGVTGELFF TGTGCCAGCAGCCTCGACTCCGGGACAGGGGTCACCGGGGAGCTGTTTTTT
TRBJ2-7 TRBD1 few TRBV27 CASSYRTGEQYF TGTGCCAGCAGTTACCGGACAGGAGAGCAGTACTTC
TRBJ2-5 - - TRBV5-1 CASSLMFGKQETQYF TGCGCCAGCAGCTTGATGTTCGGGAAGCAAGAGACCCAGTACTTC
TRBJ2-3 - few TRBV5-5 CASSLDSSTDTQYF TGTGCCAGCAGCTTGGACAGTAGCACAGATACGCAGTATTTT
TRBJ2-6 TRBD1 - TRBV20-1 CSARVSGGAGSGANVLTF TGCAGTGCTAGAGTCTCAGGGGGCGCGGGCTCTGGGGCCAACGTCCTGACTTTC
TRBJ2-7 TRBD1 - TRBV18 CASSKTGGRYEQYF TGTGCCAGCTCGAAGACAGGGGGCCGCTACGAGCAGTACTTC
TRBJ2-7 TRBD2 few TRBV5-1 CASSYSGRALNEQYF TGCGCCAGCAGCTATAGCGGGAGGGCCTTAAACGAGCAGTACTTC
TRBJ2-3 TRBD2 - TRBV14 CASRPTSFAEDTQYF TGTGCCAGCAGACCGACTAGCTTTGCGGAGGATACGCAGTATTTT
TRBJ1-1 - - TRBV18 CASSQPVWGNTEAFF TGTGCCAGCTCACAACCAGTCTGGGGGAACACTGAAGCTTTCTTT
TRBJ1-3 - - TRBV7-9 CASSVRLRNTIYF TGTGCCAGCAGCGTTCGCCTCAGAAACACCATATATTTT
TRBJ2-5 TRBD2 - TRBV13 CASSSSGRAGETQYF TGTGCCAGCAGCTCTAGCGGGAGGGCGGGAGAGACCCAGTACTTC
TRBJ2-3 - - TRBV14 CASSHTHDQGTLTDTQYF TGTGCCAGCAGCCACACCCACGACCAGGGGACCCTCACAGATACGCAGTATTTT
TRBJ1-1 - few TRBV28 CASRTYRGYTEAFF TGTGCCAGCAGGACATACCGGGGGTACACTGAAGCTTTCTTT
TRBJ2-1 TRBD1 - TRBV7-8 CASSPRDRGNEQFF TGTGCCAGCAGCCCCCGGGACAGGGGAAATGAGCAGTTCTTC
TRBJ2-5 TRBD1 - TRBV25-1 CASSPTGVETQYF TGTGCCAGCAGTCCGACAGGGGTGGAGACCCAGTACTTC
TRBJ2-7 TRBD2 - TRBV27 CASSLTTSPGYEQYF TGTGCCAGCAGTTTAACGACTAGCCCGGGCTACGAGCAGTACTTC
TRBJ2-1 - many TRBV9 CASSAPKGLGGFNEQFF TGTGCCAGCAGCGCCCCTAAGGGACTGGGGGGTTTCAATGAGCAGTTCTTC
TRBJ1-1 - - TRBV12-3/TRBV12-4 CASGKDRNTEAFF TGTGCCAGCGGAAAGGACAGGAACACTGAAGCTTTCTTT
TRBJ2-7 - few TRBV20-1 CSARDIQGIGQQYF TGCAGTGCTAGGGATATACAGGGTATCGGTCAGCAGTACTTC
TRBJ1-6 TRBD1 - TRBV20-1 CSARRPGTDNSPLHF TGCAGTGCTAGACGGCCCGGGACAGATAATTCACCCCTCCACTTT
TRBJ1-1 - - TRBV6-6 CASTKEQMNTEAFF TGTGCCAGCACCAAAGAACAGATGAACACTGAAGCTTTCTTT
TRBJ2-2 - few TRBV2 CASSEGHAGELFF TGTGCCAGCAGTGAAGGTCACGCCGGGGAGCTGTTTTTT
TRBJ2-7 TRBD1 - TRBV20-1 CSARGQYEQYF TGCAGTGCTAGGGGACAGTACGAGCAGTACTTC
TRBJ2-5 TRBD1 - TRBV25-1 CASGPGDRAETQYF TGTGCCAGCGGTCCTGGGGACAGGGCCGAGACCCAGTACTTC
TRBJ2-7 - - TRBV18 CASSGWGSYEQYF TGTGCCAGCTCCGGATGGGGGAGCTACGAGCAGTACTTC
TRBJ2-1 TRBD2 - TRBV14 CASSRQAGVSYNEQFF TGTGCCAGCAGCCGGCAAGCGGGAGTTTCCTACAATGAGCAGTTCTTC